These T cell receptor beta chains were read from a single sample in a study of shared clonotypes between healthy human individuals. Produced via immunoSEQ multiplex PCR; TCRdb's table is partial and in-frame only. Of over 1.5 million clones in the sample, 98% were seen once. Sequenced input: naive CD4+ T cells sorted from blood. These receptors came from a man younger than 45 in good health. Both conserved end residues are trimmed from each CDR3. Each record gives: CDR3 length, J gene, V gene, CDR3 protein.

>13|TRBJ2-7|TRBV19
ASSIGDLLSYEQY
>13|TRBJ2-3|TRBV7-9
ASSSRQGRADTQY
>16|TRBJ2-7|TRBV7-8
ASSLAQASGTFSYEQY
>12|TRBJ2-7|TRBV19
ASSIRDRGYEQY
>9|TRBJ1-1|TRBV10-3
AISDSVEAF
>13|TRBJ2-5|TRBV7-2
ASSLISGLGETQY
>12|TRBJ2-5|TRBV2
ASSLRDTRETQY
>12|TRBJ2-7|TRBV5-1
ATRVWDGAYEQY
>14|TRBJ2-4|TRBV5-1
ASSLAPDLAKNIQY
>11|TRBJ2-7|TRBV7-3
ASSLRSSGEQY
>14|TRBJ2-3|TRBV23-1
ASSQRTESLTDTQY
>10|TRBJ2-7|TRBV30
AWSKDRYEQY
>15|TRBJ2-7|TRBV14
ASSPRVGGINTYEQY
>11|TRBJ1-1|TRBV9
ASSVEGRTEAF
>11|TRBJ1-2|TRBV4-2
ASSQAMGDGYT
>13|TRBJ2-1|TRBV7-2
ASSFTSGAYNEQF
>9|TRBJ2-3|TRBV2
ASIYTDTQY
>12|TRBJ1-2|TRBV6-1
ASSRPGQGAGYT
>11|TRBJ2-2|TRBV7-2
ASSWGYTGELF
>12|TRBJ1-5|TRBV18
ASSPQDSNQPQH
>11|TRBJ2-2|TRBV6-5
ASRNREMGELF
>13|TRBJ2-7|TRBV25-1
ASSEGGQGVYEQY
>13|TRBJ2-1|TRBV2
ASSVTAVSYNEQF
>10|TRBJ2-1|TRBV29-1
SVGGEYNEQF
>10|TRBJ2-7|TRBV2
ASRPQGTGVP
>12|TRBJ2-3|TRBV2
ASRGQGAFVTQY
>10|TRBJ1-1|TRBV7-9
ASSFGHTEAF
>12|TRBJ2-3|TRBV9
ASSPRRGSDTQY
>15|TRBJ1-2|TRBV19
ASSFEVGTSTNYGYT
>13|TRBJ2-6|TRBV28
ASRTLGSGANVLT
>11|TRBJ2-1|TRBV5-5
ASSYSTYNEQF
>13|TRBJ2-5|TRBV7-2
ASREDWGTQETQY
>12|TRBJ1-2|TRBV28
ASSRNRPPGGYT
>11|TRBJ2-7|TRBV29-1
SALADSPYEQY